The 12 T cell receptor beta chains in this list originate from one sample, sequenced in a study of blood T cells in healthy people across ages. For the second PCR, which ran for 7 to 11 cycles, a sample-barcoded 5' primer and a J-beta primer mix were used. TCRdb reanalysed the 5' RACE reads using MiXCR and keeps one entry per CDR3 protein. The profile shows about 840,000 distinct CDR3 sequences, around 29% of them singletons. The data also belong to a second study, concerning T cells of mothers and their children.

The sample consisted of blood. The receptors shown here come from a woman in her thirties or forties in good health.

This clonotype was seen ten or more times. The chain links TRBV4-1 to TRBJ2-7; D unclear. This CDR3 contains 13 residues. In germline, CDR1 is MGHRA, CDR2 YSYEKL. V lost 1 base and J 2 bases, leaving 6 bases between the germline ends. CDR3 in DNA: TGCGCCAGCAGCCAAGGAGGTGCCTACGAGCAGTACTTC. This sequence encodes CASSQGGAYEQYF.

Ten or more counts support this clonotype. The V and J genes are TRBV7-2 and TRBJ2-1; no reliable D call. This CDR3 comprises 11 residues. Germline CDR1 reads SGHTA; CDR2 reads FQGNSA. The V gene lost 0 bases and the J gene lost 15 bases, with 9 bases spanning the gap. This CDR3 reads CASSLAPDPFF. CDR3 nucleotide sequence: TGTGCCAGCAGCTTAGCTCCGGATCCGTTCTTC.

V gene TRBV4-1 combines with J gene TRBJ2-4; 8 nucleotides line up with TRBD1. The J call may not be correct, given that the DNA end is closer to TRBJ2-7. Per germline, CDR1 MGHRA and CDR2 YSYEKL. The CDR3 consists of 14 residues. CDR3 nucleotide sequence: TGCGCCAGCAGCCAAGAGCAGGGGGCACACGAGCAGTACTTC. It specifies CASSQEQGAHEQYF.

This clonotype came up many times. The chain combines TRBV28 with TRBJ1-2, with D perhaps TRBD1 (5 bases). Germline V gene sequence: CDR1 MDHEN, CDR2 SYDVKM. V was pared by 7 bases and J by 4 bases, with 13 bases between. The CDR3 is made up of 13 amino acids. In nucleotides, the CDR3 is TGTGCCAGCACCACAAGGGACGGCTATGGCTACACCTTC. Translation: CASTTRDGYGYTF.

This clonotype was seen repeatedly, ten times or more. V usage is TRBV7-2 and J usage is TRBJ2-6; D gene uncertain. CDR3 size: 15 residues. V dropped 5 bases and J dropped 0 bases, with 8 bases sitting between them. Looked up from germline, CDR1 is SGHTA and CDR2 is FQGNSA. The CDR3 DNA follows: TGTGCCAGCAGCCCTATGGTCTCTGGGGCCAACGTCCTGACTTTC. It encodes CASSPMVSGANVLTF.

This clonotype came up many times. The CDR3 reads CASSFFPQTVEYGYTF. The CDR3 bases are TGTGCCAGCAGTTTTTTTCCGCAAACAGTGGAGTATGGCTACACCTTC. This sequence joins TRBV12-3 or TRBV12-4 and TRBJ1-2, with unresolved D. The CDR3 is 16 amino acids. V dropped 3 bases and J dropped 5 bases, with 19 bases sitting between them.

This clonotype came up many times. V gene TRBV28 combines with J gene TRBJ1-2; D may be TRBD1 (5 bases). Trimming left V 7 bases short and J 2 bases short, with 11 bases between. The CDR3 contains 13 residues. Germline V gene data show CDR1 as MDHEN and CDR2 as SYDVKM. The chain's CDR3 is CASTSGRNYGYTF. DNA for the CDR3: TGTGCCAGCACCTCAGGGAGGAACTATGGCTACACCTTC.

V usage is TRBV7-8 and J usage is TRBJ1-5; tentatively, D is TRBD1 (5 bases). CDR3 length: 15 residues. Germline lookup yields CDR1 SGHVS and CDR2 FQNEAQ. The V gene lost 2 bases and the J gene lost 3 bases, with 11 bases spanning the gap. In DNA form, the CDR3 reads TGTGCCAGCAGCTTATACGGGGCAGACAATCAGCCCCAGCATTTT. It encodes CASSLYGADNQPQHF. Using reference TRBV7-8 and TRBJ1-5 for the parts outside the CDR3, the full variable domain is GAGVSQSPRYKVAKRGQDVALRCDPISGHVSLFWYQQALGQGPEFLTYFQNEAQLDKSGLPSDRFFAERPEGSVSTLKIQRTQQEDSAVYLCASSLYGADNQPQHFGDGTRLSIL.

This clonotype was seen more than once but under ten times. CDR3 residues: CASSLNAAGETQYF. The CDR3 DNA is TGTGCCAGCAGCTTAAACGCCGCGGGGGAGACCCAGTACTTC. This rearrangement joins TRBV7-3 to TRBJ2-5; tentative D call: TRBD2 (6 bases). V was cut by 1 base and J by 5 bases, with 11 bases left in between. CDR3 length: 14 residues. The germline CDR1 and CDR2 sequences are SGHTA and FQGTGA.

Many counts were recorded for this clonotype. The gene calls are TRBV7-2 and TRBJ2-1, with D perhaps assigned TRBD1 or TRBD2 (5 bases each). The germline CDR1 and CDR2 sequences are SGHTA and FQGNSA. This CDR3 is 16 amino acids long. V lost 0 bases to trimming and J lost 0 bases, with 9 bases between them. The CDR3 DNA follows: TGTGCCAGCAGCTTAGCGGGGACGAGCTCCTACAATGAGCAGTTCTTC. Translating gives CASSLAGTSSYNEQFF.

This clonotype came up many times. The DNA for the CDR3 is TGCAGCGCCGGCCGTGGGGCTAAGGGCCAAGAGACCCAGTACTTC. Translation gives CSAGRGAKGQETQYF. This chain connects TRBV29-1 to TRBJ2-5; D perhaps matches TRBD1 (5 bases). There are 15 residues in the CDR3. The germline V gene has CDR1 SQVTM and CDR2 ANQGSEA. The V end was cut by 7 bases, the J end by 1 base, with 19 bases between.

The gene calls are TRBV28 and TRBJ2-3, with D unresolved. Germline V gene data show CDR1 as MDHEN and CDR2 as SYDVKM. The V end was cut by 2 bases, the J end by 1 base, with 10 bases between. This CDR3 has 15 amino acids. The CDR3 reads CASSLQNDGTDTQYF. Here the CDR3 DNA reads TGTGCCAGCAGTTTACAAAATGACGGCACAGATACGCAGTATTTT.